A selection of T cell receptor beta chains follows, all from one sample in a study of PD-1 blockade in classical Hodgkin lymphoma. The repertoire was sequenced with immunoSEQ multiplex PCR; TCRdb's copy has only in-frame clones and lacks some. The table has 75,000 to 100,000 clones, 75% to 85% seen once. The sequenced sample was peripheral blood mononuclear cells (PBMCs), obtained before the second cycle of nivolumab. Source of these receptors: a human donor with classical Hodgkin lymphoma. Both conserved end residues are trimmed from each CDR3. Each record gives: V gene, CDR3 length, CDR3 protein.

V: TRBV29-1; length: 12; CDR3: SVSLRGSSYEQY
V: TRBV5-1; length: 13; CDR3: ASSPTRGGAGELF
V: TRBV19; length: 16; CDR3: ASSMRGQGARGTDTQY
V: TRBV5-1; length: 12; CDR3: ASGFSGQGYEQY
V: TRBV23-1; length: 12; CDR3: ASSQKVSDYEQY
V: TRBV7-9; length: 12; CDR3: ASSLGTVNTEAF
V: TRBV6-5; length: 13; CDR3: ASSYSLGGYETQY
V: TRBV10-3; length: 12; CDR3: AISEGVRATEAF
V: TRBV7-2; length: 11; CDR3: ASSLSFNYGYT
V: TRBV4-2; length: 15; CDR3: ASSSVGAGTYQETQY
V: TRBV5-1; length: 11; CDR3: ASSLDRSYEQY
V: TRBV7-9; length: 14; CDR3: ASSPATLAGGGEQF
V: TRBV7-6; length: 12; CDR3: ASSLTGGPGELF
V: TRBV2; length: 12; CDR3: ASSEGRPPYEQY
V: TRBV9; length: 12; CDR3: ASSAMTSSYEQY
V: TRBV28; length: 10; CDR3: ASSSNSRTQY
V: TRBV11-3; length: 13; CDR3: ASSLDLWQGHGYT
V: TRBV11-3; length: 11; CDR3: ASSGTAPYEQY
V: TRBV5-1; length: 12; CDR3: ASSMDGPSYEQY
V: TRBV19; length: 12; CDR3: ASSRTGRDYEQY
V: TRBV6-1; length: 11; CDR3: ASSAGPHQPQH
V: TRBV19; length: 12; CDR3: ASSLGQGGEKLF
V: TRBV9; length: 13; CDR3: ASSVSLRGQETQY
V: TRBV6-6; length: 13; CDR3: ASSYSTQGSPEAF
V: TRBV7-8; length: 13; CDR3: ASSLLAGGLDTQY
V: TRBV5-4; length: 13; CDR3: ASSPVGGHTGELF
V: TRBV5-1; length: 13; CDR3: ASSPVGGRDTEAF
V: TRBV6-6; length: 9; CDR3: ASTDLMSQY
V: TRBV19; length: 11; CDR3: ASSINLNTEAF
V: TRBV5-1; length: 11; CDR3: ASSLGGGNEQY
V: TRBV7-2; length: 12; CDR3: ASSPLGQITEAF
V: TRBV6-1; length: 9; CDR3: ANAGDQPQH
V: TRBV6-5; length: 12; CDR3: ASTPGIEAYEQY
V: TRBV19; length: 14; CDR3: ASSKPVAGGSYEQY
V: TRBV19; length: 11; CDR3: ASSMKGNTEAF
V: TRBV5-8; length: 14; CDR3: ASSSRDRGINQPQH
V: TRBV4-2; length: 14; CDR3: ASSQDPSGILETQY
V: TRBV27; length: 13; CDR3: ASRFLGSENEKLF
V: TRBV6-5; length: 14; CDR3: ASSYRTVGGNTEAF
V: TRBV4-1; length: 14; CDR3: ASSQDRDRGAYEQY
V: TRBV5-4; length: 16; CDR3: ASSTQQGGFSGANVLT
V: TRBV2; length: 18; CDR3: ASVGGWDRVGPLAKNIQY
V: TRBV5-1; length: 11; CDR3: ASSGQGRNTIY
V: TRBV6-1; length: 16; CDR3: ASSEHIGAAPKMEKLF
V: TRBV19; length: 14; CDR3: ASSNGRRRPNTEAF
V: TRBV5-1; length: 13; CDR3: ASSPGGTTNTEAF
V: TRBV7-2; length: 13; CDR3: ASSLGPSSYNEQF
V: TRBV6-1; length: 12; CDR3: ASSESGWDTEAF
V: TRBV15; length: 13; CDR3: ATSRGGVANEKLF
V: TRBV30; length: 11; CDR3: AWSVWGNYGYT
V: TRBV6-5; length: 14; CDR3: ASSYSPGQGNEKLF
V: TRBV6-6; length: 12; CDR3: ASSLTGITYEQY